Listed below are T cell receptor beta chains from one sample, sequenced in a study of blood T cells in healthy people across ages. TCRdb re-derived calls from the 5' RACE reads in MiXCR, one entry per CDR3 protein. The data contain almost 1 million distinct CDR3 sequences, roughly 50% of them singletons. The sequencing sample was made of blood. These TCRs come from a woman aged 55 to 70 in good health. The CDR3 runs from the conserved cysteine through the conserved F or W. Each record gives: clone size, J gene, D gene, V gene, CDR3 DNA, CDR3 protein. D genes are given only for firm matches. The size of a clone is reported for some rows only, either as once, few or many, or as a class for expanded clones.

NA,TRBJ2-1,NA,TRBV6-1,TGTGCCAGCAGTGAAGGGTGGAGGGTAGTGGAGCAGTTCTTC,CASSEGWRVVEQFF
NA,TRBJ2-5,NA,TRBV6-5,TGTGCCAGCAGTTTCTTACTCCAAGAGACCCAGTACTTC,CASSFLLQETQYF
NA,TRBJ1-1,NA,TRBV5-1,TGCGCCAGCAGCTTGATCGGGAGAAGGGGCACTGAAGCTTTCTTT,CASSLIGRRGTEAFF
NA,TRBJ1-1,NA,TRBV14,TGTGCCAGCAGCCAGGGACCCGCTACGACTGAAGCTTTCTTT,CASSQGPATTEAFF
few,TRBJ2-4,TRBD2,TRBV10-3,TGTGCCATCAGTAAGGGACTAGCGGGAGGAATGGTGGCCAAAAACATTCAGTACTTC,CAISKGLAGGMVAKNIQYF
NA,TRBJ2-5,TRBD1,TRBV9,TGTGCCAGCAGCGGCACCAGGGGGCGGGAGACCCAGTACTTC,CASSGTRGRETQYF
few,TRBJ2-5,NA,TRBV5-1,TGCGCCAGCAGTGGCTTTGGTTCTCAGCGAGAGACCCAGTACTTC,CASSGFGSQRETQYF
many,TRBJ1-5,NA,TRBV7-6,TGTGCCAGCAGCTCGCGACAGGGCAATCAGCCCCAGCATTTT,CASSSRQGNQPQHF
NA,TRBJ2-5,TRBD2,TRBV5-1,TGCGCCAGCAGCGCCGGGACTAGCGGGGGGAGTTGGGAGCAGTACTTC,CASSAGTSGGSWEQYF
NA,TRBJ2-5,TRBD2,TRBV2,TGTGCCAGCATAGCGGGGAAGACCCAGTACTTC,CASIAGKTQYF